This TCR beta chain comes out of a study of cytomegalovirus exposure and HLA in healthy donors. CDR1 MNHNS and CDR2 SASEGT come from the germline V gene. The trim removed 6 bases at V and 4 bases at J, leaving 8 bases unmatched. The CDR3 contains 15 residues. The study, taken as a whole, reports: In an earlier analysis, most TCR beta V segments were productive about 87% or about 30% of the time.

The study ran its PCR with 60 Vbeta and 13 Jbeta primers. Method: immunoSEQ multiplex PCR; TCRdb's copy keeps in-frame clones and lacks some. The table includes over 100,000 clones, around 86% detected once. There are a few counts of this clone. Its antigen is currently unknown. The sample comprised PBMCs. This sequence joins TRBV6-1 and TRBJ2-3; 9 bases align to TRBD2. The clonotype comes from a woman aged 45 to 65 in good health and CMV-seropositive. CDR3 sequence reads: CASRPGTSRADTQYF. In DNA form, the CDR3 reads TGTGCCAGCAGGCCAGGGACTAGCCGCGCAGATACGCAGTATTTT.